This T cell receptor (beta chain) was recovered during a study of T cells after yellow fever vaccination. Whole-study context: When fractions had low cell numbers, they were prepared with SMART-Seq v4 Ultra Low Input.

This clonotype was counted many times. Its cognate antigen is unknown. The CDR3 contains 14 residues. V was shortened by 5 bases and J by 8 bases, with 14 bases between the two germline ends. Per germline, CDR1 SGHKS and CDR2 YYEKEE (reference sequence). Study findings and constraints: A weaker but faster secondary response was observed, peaking on day 5 versus 15. Primary-vaccination clones mostly resurfaced post-booster (roughly 97% CD4, roughly 90% CD8).

5'RACE template switching generated TCR cDNA, adding a universal primer site and UMIs. TCRdb passed the 5' RACE reads through MiXCR, listing each CDR3 protein once. The data contain roughly 310,000 distinct CDR3 sequences, 3.6% of them singletons. The receptor's source is a young man who received the YFV17D yellow fever vaccine. The material sequenced was PBMCs, taken on the day of the yellow fever booster vaccination. The chain uses TRBV5-5 and TRBJ2-6, with D perhaps TRBD2 (6 bases). The CDR3 DNA is TGTGCCAGCAGGGAGGGGCTGGAGACCAACGTCCTGACTTTC. It yields the protein CASREGLETNVLTF. Using reference TRBV5-5 and TRBJ2-6 for the parts outside the CDR3, the full variable domain is DAGVTQSPTHLIKTRGQQVTLRCSPISGHKSVSWYQQVLGQGPQFIFQYYEKEERGRGNFPDRFSARQFPNYSSELNVNALLLGDSALYLCASREGLETNVLTFGAGSRLTVL.